Below are 5 T cell receptor beta chains sequenced from a single sample in a study of T cell responses to AZD1222 COVID-19 vaccine (dated by TCRdb to 2020 to 2023). The library relied on the immunoSEQ multiplex PCR assay. TCRdb provides this immuneACCESS table in a form limited to in-frame rearrangements. Some clones are lacking; in checked studies, under half of them reflect an unresolved V gene, and why the rest are absent is not known. This sample is represented by 100,000 to 150,000 clones; about 90% of them were singletons. Of the sample, 5% to 6% falls within the top ten clones. In light of the paper, this sample's time point label describes: baseline before first vaccination. Sequencing was performed on peripheral blood, taken on day 0 of AZD1222 vaccination. The source of these receptors is an adult in good health.

V is TRBV3-1 (or the pseudogene TRBV3-2) and J is TRBJ2-1, with a tentative D call TRBD2 (8 bases). Germline CDR1 LGHDT, CDR2 YNNKEL (reference sequence). The CDR3 runs to 15 residues. V lost 6 bases, J lost 6 bases, and 18 bases lay in between. CDR3 loop: CASRRGGTAFNEQFF. Here the CDR3 DNA reads TGTGCCAGCAGACGCGGGGGGACAGCTTTCAATGAGCAGTTCTTC.

The table lists this clone with a count of one. V and J are TRBV6-1 and TRBJ1-3, with D perhaps matching TRBD1 (5 bases). The V end was cut by 4 bases, the J end by 1 base, with 17 bases between. Germline values: CDR1 MNHNS, CDR2 SASEGT. This CDR3 comprises 17 residues. The CDR3 nucleotides are TGTGCCAGCAGTGGTATTTCTTTTGGGGGGTCTGGAAACACCATATATTTT. Its protein is CASSGISFGGSGNTIYF.

The rearrangement uses TRBV10-1 and TRBJ2-1; no reliable D call. Trimming pared 4 bases from V and 5 bases from J, leaving 12 bases between. Germline V CDR1 and CDR2: WNHNN, SYGVQD (reference sequence). The CDR3 length is 14 residues. The CDR3 protein is CASSGSSLNNEQFF. DNA for the CDR3: TGCGCCAGCAGTGGCAGCAGTCTTAACAATGAGCAGTTCTTC.

The count of this clone is one. The CDR3 DNA reads TGTGCCAGCAGTTTAGGGAGACAGGGGGCAATTAATTCACCCCTCCACTTT. Encoded protein: CASSLGRQGAINSPLHF. The rearrangement uses TRBV27 and TRBJ1-6, with 10 bases matching TRBD1. The germline V gene has CDR1 MNHEY and CDR2 SMNVEV (reference sequence). CDR3 length: 17 amino acids. The J segment lost 6 bases and the V segment lost 2 bases, leaving 7 bases of the junction unmatched.

The J gene is TRBJ2-7, the V gene TRBV6-5; TRBD1 aligns across 9 bases. The J segment lost 2 bases and the V segment lost 2 bases, leaving 4 bases of the junction unmatched. The germline V gene has CDR1 MNHEY and CDR2 SVGAGI. The CDR3 has 15 residues. The CDR3 DNA is TGTGCCAGCAGTTACCGGGACAGGGCCACCTACGAGCAGTACTTC. Protein sequence: CASSYRDRATYEQYF.